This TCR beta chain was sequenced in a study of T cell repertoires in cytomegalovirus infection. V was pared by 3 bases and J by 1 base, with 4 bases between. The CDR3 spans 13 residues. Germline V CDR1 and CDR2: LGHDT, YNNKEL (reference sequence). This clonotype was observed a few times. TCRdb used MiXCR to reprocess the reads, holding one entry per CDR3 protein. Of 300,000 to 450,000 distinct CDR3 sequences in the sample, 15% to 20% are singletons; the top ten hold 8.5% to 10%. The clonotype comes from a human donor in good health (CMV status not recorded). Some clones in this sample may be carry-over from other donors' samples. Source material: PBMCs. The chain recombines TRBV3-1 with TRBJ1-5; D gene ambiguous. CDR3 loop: CASSQMSNQPQHF. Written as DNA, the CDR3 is TGTGCCAGCAGCCAGATGAGCAATCAGCCCCAGCATTTT.